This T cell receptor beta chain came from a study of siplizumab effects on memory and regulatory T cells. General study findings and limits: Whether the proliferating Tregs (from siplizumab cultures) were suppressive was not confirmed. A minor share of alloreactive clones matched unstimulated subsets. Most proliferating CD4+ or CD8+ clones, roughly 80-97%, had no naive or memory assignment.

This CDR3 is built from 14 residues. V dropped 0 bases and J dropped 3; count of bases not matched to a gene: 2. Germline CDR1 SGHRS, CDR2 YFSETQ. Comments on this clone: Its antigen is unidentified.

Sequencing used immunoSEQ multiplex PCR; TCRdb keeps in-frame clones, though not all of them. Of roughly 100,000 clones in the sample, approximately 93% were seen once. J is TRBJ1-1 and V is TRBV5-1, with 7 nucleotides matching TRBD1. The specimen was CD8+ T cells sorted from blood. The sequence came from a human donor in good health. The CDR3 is CASSLGGQYTEAFF. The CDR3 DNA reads TGCGCCAGCAGCTTGGGGGGACAGTACACTGAAGCTTTCTTT.